This record covers a single T cell receptor (beta chain). The donors, all of them Caucasian adults, lived in Nashville, Tennessee. Deep-level assay runs were performed. In replicate PCRs of unsorted PBMC, around 310 ng DNA, 30,000 or so T cell genomes, was used. The unsorted PBMC sample used ten immunoSEQ deep assay plates. Data came from immunoSEQ multiplex PCR; TCRdb stores just in-frame clones and leaves some out. This sample carries roughly 500,000 clones, 75% to 85% of them seen once, and the ten largest clones take roughly 13%. The source of the sample is a study of shared clonotypes between healthy human individuals. The sample consisted of PBMCs. The receptor's source is a woman in her thirties or forties in good health. Some clones in this sample may be carry-over from other donors' samples.

The CDR3 sequence: CASGPAWSTDTGELFF. CDR3 sequence (DNA): TGTGCTAGTGGCCCGGCTTGGAGTACTGACACCGGGGAGCTGTTTTTT. The gene calls are TRBV12-5 and TRBJ2-2, with D uncertain. Germline loops: CDR1 LGHNT, CDR2 FRNRAP. V was clipped by 6 bases and J by 3 bases, with 17 bases between them. The CDR3 length is 16 residues.